The rows below give T cell receptor beta chains drawn from one sample of a study of blood T cell repertoires in COVID-19. TCRdb's table, derived via immunoSEQ multiplex PCR, lists solely in-frame clones and lacks some. Of around 77,000 clones in the sample, about four fifths were seen once. Material: peripheral blood. These receptors all stem from a woman older than 75 with active or convalescent COVID-19. Both conserved end residues are part of each CDR3. A D gene is named only where the DNA matches it firmly. Clone size appears in some rows only: once, few, many, or a class for an expanded clone.

V gene	D gene	clone size	J gene	CDR3 DNA	CDR3 protein
TRBV7-2	TRBD1	NA	TRBJ1-3	TGTGCCAGCAGCCCCGGGACAGCTGGAAACACCATATATTTT	CASSPGTAGNTIYF
TRBV7-9	NA	NA	TRBJ1-1	TGTGCCAGCAGCTTAGGGAAACAGAACTCTGAAGCTTTCTTT	CASSLGKQNSEAFF
TRBV15	TRBD2	NA	TRBJ2-4	TGTGCCACCAGCAGAGATAGTTTGGGTCTAGCGGCGGGGACCAAAAACATTCAGTACTTC	CATSRDSLGLAAGTKNIQYF
TRBV6-2/TRBV6-3	TRBD1	once	TRBJ1-5	TGTGCCAGCAGTTACGACAGGGGTTATCAGCCCCAGCATTTT	CASSYDRGYQPQHF
TRBV5-1	NA	few	TRBJ1-1	TGCGCCAGCAGCTTGGACACGACACCACTTCATGAAGCTTTCTTT	CASSLDTTPLHEAFF
TRBV4-1	TRBD1	NA	TRBJ2-5	TGCGCCAGCAGCCCCCTGGGAGTCAGGGGGCGAGAGACCCAGTACTTC	CASSPLGVRGRETQYF
TRBV28	TRBD1	NA	TRBJ1-2	TGTGCCAGCAGTTTATTAGGGGACAGAGGATCCTATGGCTACACCTTC	CASSLLGDRGSYGYTF
TRBV19	NA	NA	TRBJ2-1	TGTGCCAGTAGTATTCTCCCAGGGTGGAATGAGCAGTTCTTC	CASSILPGWNEQFF
TRBV27	NA	NA	TRBJ1-2	TGTGCCAGCTCCCCGGAGGGCAACTATGGCTACACCTTC	CASSPEGNYGYTF
TRBV5-6	TRBD1	NA	TRBJ2-7	TGTGCCAGCAGCCGCACTGACAGGGAATACGAGCAGTACTTC	CASSRTDREYEQYF
TRBV10-3	NA	NA	TRBJ2-6	TGTGCCATCAGTGACTCTGTCTCTGGGGCCAACGTCCTGACTTTC	CAISDSVSGANVLTF
TRBV7-9	NA	NA	TRBJ1-2	TGTGCCAGCAGCTTCCAGGGGAGCCATGGCTACACCTTC	CASSFQGSHGYTF
TRBV5-8	NA	NA	TRBJ1-1	TGTGCCAGCAGCTTGGCCCGGAACACTGAAGCTTTCTTT	CASSLARNTEAFF
TRBV5-6	NA	NA	TRBJ1-5	TGTGCCCACGACAGTCTTGGTAGCAATCAGCCCCAGCATTTT	CAHDSLGSNQPQHF
TRBV7-9	NA	few	TRBJ1-5	TGTGCCAGCAGCTCCTTCGCTAGCGATCAGCCCCAGCATTTT	CASSSFASDQPQHF
TRBV7-9	TRBD1	NA	TRBJ2-1	TGTGCCAGCAGCTCCGGGACAGGGTTTTTCAATGAGCAGTTCTTC	CASSSGTGFFNEQFF